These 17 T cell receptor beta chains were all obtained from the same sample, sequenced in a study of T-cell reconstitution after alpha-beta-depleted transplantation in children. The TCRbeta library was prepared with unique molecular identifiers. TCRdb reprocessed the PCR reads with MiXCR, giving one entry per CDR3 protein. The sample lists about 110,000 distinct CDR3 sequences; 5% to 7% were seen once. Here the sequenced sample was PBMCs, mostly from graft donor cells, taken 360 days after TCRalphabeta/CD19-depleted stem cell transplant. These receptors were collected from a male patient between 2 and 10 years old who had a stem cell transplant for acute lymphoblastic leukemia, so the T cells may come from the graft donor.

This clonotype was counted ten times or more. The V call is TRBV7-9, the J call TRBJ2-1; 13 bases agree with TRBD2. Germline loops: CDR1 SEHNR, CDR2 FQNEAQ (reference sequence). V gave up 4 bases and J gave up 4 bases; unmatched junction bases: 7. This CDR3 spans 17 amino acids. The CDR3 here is CASSSRLAGGQYNEQFF. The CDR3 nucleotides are TGTGCCAGCAGCTCCCGACTAGCGGGAGGCCAATACAATGAGCAGTTCTTC. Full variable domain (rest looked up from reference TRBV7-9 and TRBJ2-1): DTGVSQNPRHKITKRGQNVTFRCDPISEHNRLYWYRQTLGQGPEFLTYFQNEAQLEKSRLLSDRFSAERPKGSFSTLEIQRTEQGDSAMYLCASSSRLAGGQYNEQFFGPGTRLTVL.

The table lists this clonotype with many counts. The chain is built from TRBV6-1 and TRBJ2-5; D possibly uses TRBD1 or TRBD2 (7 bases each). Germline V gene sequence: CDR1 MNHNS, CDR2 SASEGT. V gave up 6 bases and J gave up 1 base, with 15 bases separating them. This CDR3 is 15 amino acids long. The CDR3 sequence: CASRAGQLIQETQYF. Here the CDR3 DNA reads TGTGCCAGCAGAGCGGGACAGTTAATCCAAGAGACCCAGTACTTC.

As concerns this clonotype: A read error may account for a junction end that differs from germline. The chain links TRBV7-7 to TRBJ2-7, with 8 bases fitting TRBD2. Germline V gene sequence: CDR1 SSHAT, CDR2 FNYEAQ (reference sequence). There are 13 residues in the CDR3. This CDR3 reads CASSSGRGNEQYF. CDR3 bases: TGTGCTAGCAGTTCCGGGAGGGGGAACGAGCAGTACTTC.

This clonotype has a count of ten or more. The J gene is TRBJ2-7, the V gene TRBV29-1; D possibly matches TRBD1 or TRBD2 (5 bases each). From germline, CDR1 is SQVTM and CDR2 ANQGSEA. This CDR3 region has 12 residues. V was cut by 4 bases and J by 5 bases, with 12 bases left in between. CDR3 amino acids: CSVGWGIHEQYF. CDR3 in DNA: TGCAGCGTTGGGTGGGGGATCCACGAGCAGTACTTC.

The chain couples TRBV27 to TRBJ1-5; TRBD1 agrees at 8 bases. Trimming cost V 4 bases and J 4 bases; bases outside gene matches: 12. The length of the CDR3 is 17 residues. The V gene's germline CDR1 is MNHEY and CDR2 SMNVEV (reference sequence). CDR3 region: CASSSRGRRVGNQPQHF. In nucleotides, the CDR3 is TGTGCCAGCAGTTCCAGGGGGCGCAGGGTCGGAAATCAGCCCCAGCATTTT.

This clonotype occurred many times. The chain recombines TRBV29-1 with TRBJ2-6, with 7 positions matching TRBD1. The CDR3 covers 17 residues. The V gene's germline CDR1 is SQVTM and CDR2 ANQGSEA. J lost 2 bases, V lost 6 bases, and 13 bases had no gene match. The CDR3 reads CSVTLRGPDPGANVLTF. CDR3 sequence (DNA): TGCAGCGTCACCCTGAGGGGGCCCGACCCTGGGGCCAACGTCCTGACTTTC.

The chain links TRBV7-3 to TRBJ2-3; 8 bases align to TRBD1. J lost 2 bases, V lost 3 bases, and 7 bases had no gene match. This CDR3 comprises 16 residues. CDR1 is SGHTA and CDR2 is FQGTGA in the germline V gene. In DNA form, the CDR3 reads TGTGCCAGCAGCTTCGGACAGGGAATGATCACAGATACGCAGTATTTT. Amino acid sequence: CASSFGQGMITDTQYF.

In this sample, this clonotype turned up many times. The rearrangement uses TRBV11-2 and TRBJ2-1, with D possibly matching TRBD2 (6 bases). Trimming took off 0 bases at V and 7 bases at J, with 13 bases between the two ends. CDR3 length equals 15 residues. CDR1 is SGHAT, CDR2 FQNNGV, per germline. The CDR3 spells CASSLERDDINEQFF. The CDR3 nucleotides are TGTGCCAGCAGCTTAGAGCGGGACGATATTAATGAGCAGTTCTTC.

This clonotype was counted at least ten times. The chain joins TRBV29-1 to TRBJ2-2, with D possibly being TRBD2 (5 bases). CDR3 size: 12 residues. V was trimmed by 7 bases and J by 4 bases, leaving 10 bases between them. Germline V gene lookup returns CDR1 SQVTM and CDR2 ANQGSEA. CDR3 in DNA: TGCAGCGCCCTACGGGGCACCGGGGAGCTGTTTTTT. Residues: CSALRGTGELFF.

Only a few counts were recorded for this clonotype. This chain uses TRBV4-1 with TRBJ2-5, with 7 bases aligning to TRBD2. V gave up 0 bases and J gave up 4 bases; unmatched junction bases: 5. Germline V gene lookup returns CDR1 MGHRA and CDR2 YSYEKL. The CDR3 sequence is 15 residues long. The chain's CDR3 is CASSQDRGGRETQYF. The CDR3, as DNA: TGCGCCAGCAGCCAAGATCGAGGCGGGAGAGAGACCCAGTACTTC.

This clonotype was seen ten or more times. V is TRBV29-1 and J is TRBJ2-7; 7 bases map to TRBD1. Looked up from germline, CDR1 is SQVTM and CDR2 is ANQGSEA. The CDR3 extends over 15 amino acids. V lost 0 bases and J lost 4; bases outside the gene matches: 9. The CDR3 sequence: CSVEDATGNLYEQYF. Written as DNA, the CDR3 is TGCAGCGTTGAAGACGCGACAGGGAATTTGTACGAGCAGTACTTC.

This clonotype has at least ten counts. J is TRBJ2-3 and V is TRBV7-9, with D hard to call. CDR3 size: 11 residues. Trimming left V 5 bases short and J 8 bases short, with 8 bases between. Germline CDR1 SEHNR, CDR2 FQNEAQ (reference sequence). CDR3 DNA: TGTGCCAGCAGCCCCTTGGGTACGCAGTATTTT. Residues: CASSPLGTQYF.

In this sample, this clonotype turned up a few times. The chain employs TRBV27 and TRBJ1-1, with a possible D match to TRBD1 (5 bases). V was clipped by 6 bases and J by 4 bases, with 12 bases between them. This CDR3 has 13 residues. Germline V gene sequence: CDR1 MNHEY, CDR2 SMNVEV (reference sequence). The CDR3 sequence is CASRYGQGTEAFF. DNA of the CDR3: TGTGCCAGCAGATATGGGCAGGGCACTGAAGCTTTCTTT.

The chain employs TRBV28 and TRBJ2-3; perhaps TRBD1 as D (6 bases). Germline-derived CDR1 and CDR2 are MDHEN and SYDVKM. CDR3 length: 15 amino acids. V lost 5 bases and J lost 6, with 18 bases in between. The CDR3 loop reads CASSELLQGLDTQYF. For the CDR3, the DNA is TGTGCCAGCAGTGAACTTCTTCAGGGGTTGGATACGCAGTATTTT.

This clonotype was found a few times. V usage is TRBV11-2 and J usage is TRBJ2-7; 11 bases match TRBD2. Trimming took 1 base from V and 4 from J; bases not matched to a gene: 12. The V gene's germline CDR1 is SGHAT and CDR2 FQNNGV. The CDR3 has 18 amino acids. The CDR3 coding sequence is TGTGCCAGCAGCTTAGTTCCTAGCGGGAGGATCCGCGCATACGAGCAGTACTTC. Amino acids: CASSLVPSGRIRAYEQYF.

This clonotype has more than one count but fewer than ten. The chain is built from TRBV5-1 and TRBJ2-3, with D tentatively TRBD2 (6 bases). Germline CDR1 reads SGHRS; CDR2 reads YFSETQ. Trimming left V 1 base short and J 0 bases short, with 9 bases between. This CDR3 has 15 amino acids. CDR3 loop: CASSLRERSTDTQYF. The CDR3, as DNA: TGCGCCAGCAGCTTGCGGGAGAGGAGCACAGATACGCAGTATTTT.

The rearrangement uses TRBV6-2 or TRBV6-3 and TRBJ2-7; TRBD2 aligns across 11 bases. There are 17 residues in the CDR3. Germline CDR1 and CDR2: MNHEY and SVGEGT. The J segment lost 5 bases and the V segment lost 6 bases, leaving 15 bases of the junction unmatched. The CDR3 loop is CASSKTSGRTRAHEQYF. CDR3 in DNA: TGTGCCAGCAGCAAAACTAGCGGGAGAACAAGGGCACACGAGCAGTACTTC.